The 28 T cell receptor beta chains listed next were all sequenced from one sample in a study of tumor-infiltrating lymphocytes in primary liver carcinoma. The authors took blood RNA from unsorted whole blood and also extracted germline DNA. The input was around 530 ng total RNA; TCR beta cDNA was made from it with a constant-region primer. Amplification in three nested multiplex PCR rounds with slightly modified ARM-PCR gave rise to TCR beta libraries. Investigators reported that the first two PCR rounds, at about 9 cycles each, used TRBV1-TRBV30 forward primers with a C-beta reverse primer. MiXCR, applied by TCRdb to the multiplex PCR reads, yields one record per CDR3 protein. Here the sample spans about 330,000 distinct CDR3 sequences, 65% being singletons. The sequencing sample was made of peripheral blood. Receptors were obtained from a man in his forties or fifties with primary liver carcinoma and hepatitis B virus infection.

In the case of this clonotype: An end of the junction differs from the germline gene, which may be a read error. The rearrangement joins TRBV5-1 to TRBJ2-1; no definite D call. CDR1 and CDR2 from the germline V gene are SGHRS and YFSETQ. The CDR3 contains 19 residues. CDR3 residues: CASSLEPLSGRLSYNEQFF. The CDR3 DNA is TGCGCCAGCAGCTTGGAACCTCTATCGGGCAGGCTCTCCTACAATGAACAGTTCTTC.

This clonotype showed up just a few times. The chain links TRBV7-9 to TRBJ2-7; TRBD1 matches at 9 bases. The trim removed 0 bases at V and 2 bases at J, leaving 2 bases unmatched. Per the germline V gene, CDR1 is SEHNR and CDR2 is FQNEAQ (reference sequence). This CDR3 is built from 15 residues. CDR3 nucleotide sequence: TGTGCCAGCAGCTTAGCGACAGGGGGAACCTACGAGCAGTACTTC. Its translation: CASSLATGGTYEQYF.

This chain uses TRBV11-2 with TRBJ2-7, with D possibly TRBD1 on 5 matching bases. Trimming left V 4 bases short and J 12 bases short, with 19 bases between. Germline lookup yields CDR1 SGHAT and CDR2 FQNNGV. This CDR3 is 13 amino acids long. Here the CDR3 reads CASSSRKGARWYF. The CDR3 DNA reads TGTGCCAGCAGCTCTCGGAAAGGGGCTCGTTGGTACTTC.

About this clonotype itself: This may arise from a read error, as a much more abundant clone is one base away. The chain carries TRBV6-5 and TRBJ2-5, with TRBD1 as a possible D gene (6 bases). CDR1 is MNHEY, CDR2 SVGAGI, per germline. The CDR3 runs to 13 residues. V was clipped by 10 bases and J by 4 bases, with 16 bases between them. As DNA, the CDR3 is TGTGCCACCATGAACAGGGTCCGAGAGACCCAGTACTTC. This sequence encodes CATMNRVRETQYF.

This clonotype is a singleton in its sample. The V call is TRBV12-3 or TRBV12-4, the J call TRBJ1-5; 8 bases align to TRBD1. This CDR3 has 15 residues. V shed 5 bases and J 11 bases; nucleotides not matched to a gene: 14. CDR3 region: CASSTGQGSGQSQHF. The CDR3 nucleotides read TGTGCCAGCAGTACTGGACAGGGATCGGGCCAGTCCCAGCATTTT.

The chain combines TRBV4-1 with TRBJ2-3; D not certain. V gave up 4 bases and J gave up 6 bases, with 20 bases separating them. The CDR3 contains 16 residues. CDR1 and CDR2 (germline): MGHRA, YSYEKL. CDR3 residues: CASSPLGLANWDTQYF. The CDR3 DNA reads as TGCGCCAGCAGCCCCCTCGGGTTAGCCAATTGGGATACGCAGTATTTT.

On this clonotype itself: At one end, the junction sequence differs from germline, possibly due to a read error. J is TRBJ2-2 and V is TRBV11-2, with a tentative D call TRBD2 (5 bases). The CDR3 consists of 15 residues. Germline values: CDR1 SGHAT, CDR2 FQNNGV. Here the CDR3 reads CANSFRQSNTGEPFF. CDR3 DNA: TGTGCCAACAGCTTTAGGCAATCGAACACCGGGGAGCCGTTTTTT. The full variable domain, its missing parts supplied by reference TRBV11-2 and TRBJ2-2, is EAGVAQSPRYKIIEKRQSVAFWCNPISGHATLYWYQQILGQGPKLLIQFQNNGVVDDSQLPKDRFSAERLKGVDSTLKIQPAKLEDSAVYLCANSFRQSNTGEPFFGEGSRLTVL.

This clonotype occurred many times. This chain joins TRBV5-4 and TRBJ2-1, with TRBD1 matching over 10 bases. The CDR3 is 15 residues long. Per the germline V gene, CDR1 is SGHNT and CDR2 is YYREEE (reference sequence). J gave up 6 bases and V 3 bases, and 6 bases lay outside the gene matches. The CDR3 DNA follows: TGTGCCAGCAGCTGGCCAGGGACAGGGGTCAATGAGCAGTTCTTC. Protein sequence: CASSWPGTGVNEQFF. Together with reference TRBV5-4 and TRBJ2-1, the CDR3 gives the full variable domain: ETGVTQSPTHLIKTRGQQVTLRCSSQSGHNTVSWYQQALGQGPQFIFQYYREEENGRGNFPPRFSGLQFPNYSSELNVNALELDDSALYLCASSWPGTGVNEQFFGPGTRLTVL.

Remarks on this clonotype: A much more abundant neighbour one base away suggests this may be a read error. Because it lacks the conserved phenylalanine or tryptophan at the end, this CDR3 is likely a read error. V and J are TRBV5-5 and TRBJ2-5; TRBD1 agrees at 12 bases. Germline V gives CDR1 SGHKS, CDR2 YYEKEE (reference sequence). After removal of 9 bases from V and 3 bases from J, the junction contained 9 bases not matched to a gene. This CDR3 spans 15 amino acids. CDR3 sequence (DNA): TGTGCCACCTTGGGACAGGGGGCGCGGGAAGAGACCCAGTACTTA. Translating gives CATLGQGAREETQYL.

This clonotype was counted ten times or more. The chain recombines TRBV6-5 with TRBJ2-6; 10 nucleotides agree with TRBD1. The CDR3 is 23 residues long. The V gene end was trimmed by 0 bases and the J gene end by 4 bases; junction bases not matched to a gene: 21. Germline lookup yields CDR1 MNHEY and CDR2 SVGAGI. The CDR3 protein is CASSYSKGQGKGPPSVGANVLTF. The CDR3 nucleotides are TGTGCCAGCAGTTACTCGAAGGGACAGGGGAAGGGCCCACCTTCGGTGGGGGCCAACGTCCTGACTTTC.

A note on this clonotype: The CDR3 ends on some other residue instead of the conserved phenylalanine or tryptophan, so this is likely a read error. The V call is TRBV11-2, the J call TRBJ2-7; D possibly corresponds to TRBD2 (6 bases). Germline lookup yields CDR1 SGHAT and CDR2 FQNNGV. This CDR3 is 13 amino acids long. CDR3 residues: CAISIGGASEQYS. Written as DNA, the CDR3 is TGTGCCATCAGCATCGGAGGGGCTAGCGAGCAGTACTCC.

Concerning this clonotype itself: Possible read error: a much larger clone is one base away. V usage is TRBV4-1 and J usage is TRBJ2-7; D is perhaps TRBD1 (6 bases). The length of the CDR3 is 16 residues. CDR1 and CDR2 (germline): MGHRA, YSYEKL. CDR3 region: CANSQDPTGSSYEQYF. CDR3 DNA sequence: TGCGCCAACAGCCAAGATCCCACAGGGAGCTCCTACGAGCAGTACTTC.

This clonotype was seen ten or more times. Written as DNA, the CDR3 is TGTGCCATCAGCTACCCGGGACAGGGGGCTTACGAGCAGTACTTC. Translation gives CAISYPGQGAYEQYF. V gene TRBV10-3 combines with J gene TRBJ2-7, with 12 bases identical to TRBD1. This CDR3 has 15 residues. The germline gives CDR1 ENHRY, CDR2 SYGVKD. V lost 6 bases, J lost 4 bases, and 7 bases stayed unmatched.

The V gene is TRBV6-6, the J gene TRBJ1-6, with 7 positions matching TRBD1. The CDR3 covers 14 residues. Losses at the gene ends were 4 bases for V and 9 bases for J; bases not matched to a gene: 6. Germline-derived CDR1 and CDR2 are MNHNY and SVGAGI (reference sequence). The CDR3 DNA follows: TGTGCCAGCAGTTTTAAAGGGGGCAGTTCACCCCTCCACTTT. This sequence encodes CASSFKGGSSPLHF.

Regarding this clonotype: This may arise from a read error, as a much more abundant clone is one base away. The chain is built from TRBV6-6 and TRBJ2-7; TRBD2 matches at 12 bases. Germline V gene sequence: CDR1 MNHNY, CDR2 SVGAGI (reference sequence). The CDR3 is made up of 15 amino acids. The CDR3 region has the DNA TGTGCCAGCAGCGCAGGGACTAGCGGGCCCTACGAGCACTACTTC. It specifies CASSAGTSGPYEHYF.

This clonotype was seen ten or more times. The chain is built from TRBV5-4 and TRBJ1-1; TRBD1 might be the D (5 bases). The CDR3 sequence is 15 residues long. Germline values: CDR1 SGHNT, CDR2 YYREEE (reference sequence). V shed 2 bases and J shed 5 bases, with 16 bases lying between them. The CDR3 reads CASSFPGRGWTEAFF. Written as DNA, the CDR3 is TGTGCCAGCAGCTTTCCAGGACGGGGCTGGACTGAAGCTTTCTTT.

This clonotype has ten or more counts. The chain carries TRBV4-1 and TRBJ2-7, with D unclear. V dropped 1 base and J dropped 2 bases, with 6 bases sitting between them. CDR1 MGHRA and CDR2 YSYEKL come from the germline V gene. The CDR3 extends over 13 amino acids. Here the CDR3 reads CASSQGRAYEQYF. In DNA form, the CDR3 reads TGCGCCAGCAGCCAAGGACGAGCCTACGAGCAGTACTTC.

As to this clonotype: The junction shows a germline mismatch at one end, possibly a read error. The chain recombines TRBV12-3 or TRBV12-4 with TRBJ2-1; D is uncertain. This CDR3 has 11 residues. The CDR3 region is CVSRRPDEQFF. CDR3 coding DNA: TGTGTCAGCCGCAGGCCCGATGAGCAGTTCTTC.

About this clonotype: It may be a read error: a sequence one base away is much more abundant. This chain joins TRBV4-1 and TRBJ2-7, with D possibly being TRBD1 (6 bases). The germline CDR1 and CDR2 sequences are MGHRA and YSYEKL. The CDR3 has 13 amino acids. The DNA of the CDR3 is TGCGTCAGCAGCCATGACAGGAGCCACGAGCAGTACTTC. This gives the protein CVSSHDRSHEQYF.

Comment on this clonotype: A read error may be the cause here, since a much bigger clone is one base away. This CDR3 is CASRSGRANYEQYF. The CDR3 DNA sequence: TGTGCCAGCAGGAGTGGCAGGGCAAACTACGAGCAGTACTTC. The chain combines TRBV13 with TRBJ2-7, with D perhaps matching TRBD1 (5 bases). Deletions cut 6 bases from V and 3 bases from J, with 15 bases between. This CDR3 comprises 14 residues. Germline CDR1 and CDR2: PRHDT and FYEKMQ (reference sequence).

As to this clonotype: One end of the junction does not line up with germline, which may come from a read error. The chain carries TRBV29-1 and TRBJ2-1, with 9 bases matching TRBD1. The CDR3 is made up of 11 amino acids. The germline gives CDR1 SQVTM, CDR2 ANQGSEA. The CDR3 DNA follows: TGCAGCGTTGAAGTCGGGACAGGGAAGCTCTTC. Its translation: CSVEVGTGKLF.

In its sample, this clonotype was seen a few times. A much larger clone differs by one base, so this may be a read error. This sequence joins TRBV6-6 and TRBJ1-2; no reliable D call. The V gene's germline CDR1 is MNHNY and CDR2 SVGAGI (reference sequence). The CDR3 is 14 residues long. V was pared by 5 bases and J by 2 bases, with 12 bases between. In DNA form, the CDR3 reads TGTGCCAGCAGTAACGAAGGAGGGAACTATGGCTACACCTTC. This sequence encodes CASSNEGGNYGYTF.

With regard to this clonotype: This could be a read error, since a much larger clone is one nucleotide away. The CDR3 spells CANSQAGGVSVLTF. The DNA for the CDR3 is TGTGCCAACAGCCAAGCGGGCGGGGTGTCCGTCCTGACTTTC. The chain joins TRBV14 to TRBJ2-6; TRBD2 is a possible D gene (6 bases). CDR1 is SGHDN and CDR2 is FVKESK in the germline V gene. This CDR3 has 14 amino acids.

This clonotype was seen a single time. Without the conserved terminal phenylalanine or tryptophan, this CDR3 likely stems from a read error. This chain connects TRBV11-2 to TRBJ2-7; D is unresolved. V was shortened by 0 bases and J by 5 bases, with 11 bases between the two germline ends. The V gene's germline CDR1 is SGHAT and CDR2 FQNNGV. The CDR3 sequence is 14 residues long. The CDR3 loop reads CASSLDAANDEQYL. CDR3 coding DNA: TGTGCCAGCAGCTTAGATGCGGCTAACGACGAGCAGTACCTC.

The chain has TRBV11-2 and TRBJ2-1, with D possibly being TRBD1 or TRBD2 (5 bases each). This CDR3 contains 15 residues. Germline CDR1 is SGHAT and CDR2 is FQNNGV. The DNA of the CDR3 is TGTGCAGGCAGCTTAGACGTGGGACGGGTGAATGAGCAGTTCTTC. Its translation is CAGSLDVGRVNEQFF.

This chain uses TRBV30 with TRBJ1-4; a weak D match, TRBD1 (5 bases). Germline values: CDR1 GTSNPN, CDR2 SVGIG (reference sequence). The CDR3 extends over 13 amino acids. V lost 8 bases to trimming and J lost 8 bases, with 18 bases between them. The chain's CDR3 is CALLGERREKLFF. CDR3 DNA: TGTGCCCTGTTGGGGGAACGGAGAGAAAAACTGTTTTTT.

Remarks on this clonotype: At one boundary the junction diverges from the germline segment, which might be a read error. The genes are TRBV11-2 and TRBJ2-1; unclear D gene. Germline V gene lookup returns CDR1 SGHAT and CDR2 FQNNGV. This CDR3 is 17 amino acids long. CDR3 amino acids: CASRLARRTSYYNEQFF. The CDR3 DNA follows: TGTGCCAGCAGATTAGCTCGGCGGACCAGCTACTACAATGAGCAGTTCTTC.

This clonotype has only a few counts. The chain has TRBV5-1 and TRBJ2-5; D is ambiguous. CDR3 length: 14 residues. Germline V gives CDR1 SGHRS, CDR2 YFSETQ. V was clipped by 0 bases and J by 2 bases, with 8 bases between them. CDR3 amino acids: CASSLGVPQETQYF. The CDR3 DNA reads as TGCGCCAGCAGCTTGGGGGTTCCGCAAGAGACCCAGTACTTC.